This T cell receptor beta chain was observed in a study of CD8 T cells in Susac syndrome. The RNA, roughly 0.45 to 1 ug, was put through reverse transcription using random hexamers. TCRdb used MiXCR to reprocess the immunoSEQ multiplex PCR reads, holding one entry per CDR3 protein. The profile covers 150,000 or so distinct CDR3 sequences, with nearly 97% appearing a single time and 0.14% to 0.15% taken by the ten largest. Germline-derived CDR1 and CDR2 are SEHNR and FQNEAQ (reference sequence). This CDR3 is 14 amino acids long. The V and J ends lost 7 bases and 0 bases respectively, with 10 bases between them.

This clonotype was obtained from a human donor with multiple sclerosis. This chain uses TRBV7-9 with TRBJ2-1, with D unresolved. Source material: CD8+ T cells from PBMCs. The CDR3 DNA reads TGTGCCAGCACCAGCCGTAGCTCCTACAATGAGCAGTTCTTC. Amino acids: CASTSRSSYNEQFF.